This T cell receptor (beta chain) was identified during a study of OX40 agonist ivuxolimab in advanced cancers. About the investigation overall: Ivuxolimab, which targeted the costimulatory receptor OX40 (CD134), was an agonistic, fully human IgG2 monoclonal antibody. Intravenous ivuxolimab was administered to patients every 2 weeks at six dose levels: 0.01, 0.1, 0.3, 1.5, 3 and 10 mg/kg. Of the approximately 50 dose-escalation patients, hepatocellular carcinoma was present in around 20, melanoma in approximately 15, renal cell carcinoma in 9 and head and neck cancer in 9. The dose-escalation cohort was almost 85% male with a mean age of about 60 years, ranging from about 20 to 85. Prior anti-PD-1, anti-PD-L1 or anti-CTLA-4 therapy was permitted, and checkpoint inhibitors had been received by roughly 42% of dose-escalation patients. Partial responses were achieved by three dose-escalation patients, of whom one had hepatocellular carcinoma and two had cutaneous melanoma. Peripheral TCRbeta sequencing was intended to test whether TCR sequence diversity was altered and clonal T-cell expansion was caused by ivuxolimab. The paper describes the monotherapy dose-escalation part (N of about 54 patients) of the phase I trial of ivuxolimab.

CDR1 and CDR2, per the germline V gene, are SGHTA and FQGTGA. For this chain, trimming is 5 bases at the V end and 5 bases at the J end, and the number of junction bases without a gene match is 6. The CDR3 spans 15 residues, from the cysteine through the phenylalanine. Of the read, only the CDR3 DNA is kept; its 45 bases are in frame from base 1. What the authors observed across the whole study: On average, CD8+ T cells showed more expanded clones than CD4+ T cells after ivuxolimab. Partial responders in the 0.1-3.0 mg/kg groups had among the lowest normalized peripheral clonal expansion, especially among CD8+ T cells. Low levels of normalized T-cell clonal expansion were also seen in some patients who did not respond. Clonal expansion of both CD4+ and CD8+ blood T cells was observed from baseline to week 6 at doses 0.1 to 3.0 mg/kg. The antigen specificity of the peripheral T cells that underwent clonal expansion was not determined.

Genomic DNA was extracted from sorted cells for sequencing of the TCRbeta CDR3 region. The immunoSEQ Assay was used to sequence the TCRbeta CDR3 regions. The table comes from immuneACCESS by way of TCRdb, which keeps in-frame sequences with V and J called. Part of the clones is missing from these tables; in studies checked, under half for an unresolved V gene and the rest for unknown reasons. The sample table holds about 70,000 clones, of which 81% were seen once. The ten largest clones represent over 4% of the sample. On this clone: Its specific antigen is unknown. Base-call qualities are not available, and no considerably larger clone is one nucleotide away.

The trial excluded patients who had a history of autoimmune disease or were on systemic immunosuppression. In every dose cohort, peripheral blood was drawn for TCR sequencing at baseline, cycle 4 day 1, and cycle 7 day 1. The samples were taken from a phase I, first-in-human, multicenter, open-label dose-escalation trial of ivuxolimab. Adults with locally advanced or metastatic melanoma, renal cell, hepatocellular, or head and neck squamous cell carcinoma were enrolled in the trial. Before TCR sequencing, CD4+ T cells and CD8+ T cells were sorted from peripheral blood as separate populations. This sequence originates from an adult with an advanced solid tumor such as melanoma, head and neck, liver or kidney cancer. The chain is encoded by TRBV7-3 joined to TRBJ2-4, and 10 junction bases match TRBD2. The material sequenced was CD4+ or CD8+ T cells sorted from blood, taken in a trial of the OX40 agonist ivuxolimab. Read as DNA, the sequence is TGTGCCAGCAGCCTCAGCGGGGGGGCTGAAAACATTCAGTACTTC. It translates to CASSLSGGAENIQYF.